One and the same sample provided the 6 T cell receptor beta chains below, sequenced in a study of CD8+CD57+ T cells in acquired aplastic anemia. An expansion of CD8+CD57+ cells by flow cytometry had been shown in patients chosen for sequencing. The TCR beta profiling, which covered VDJ combination and CDR3 sequence, was carried out using genomic DNA as the template. One entry per CDR3 protein, called by TCRdb with MiXCR from the reads. The data show more than 150,000 distinct CDR3 sequences, approximately 48% seen once. Sequenced sample: sorted CD4+, CD8+, or CD8+CD57+ T cells (not recorded which) from PBMCs. The receptor source for this set is a human donor with aplastic anemia.

Comment on this clonotype: One junction end does not reproduce the germline sequence, and a read error may be involved. The chain uses TRBV6-5 and TRBJ1-2; possible D gene TRBD1, 5 bases. In germline, CDR1 is MNHEY, CDR2 SVGAGI. The CDR3 spans 15 residues. CDR3 protein: CASSYLNMGDYGYTF. CDR3 coding DNA: TGTGCTAGCAGTTACCTCAACATGGGGGACTATGGCTACACCTTC.

To note about this clonotype: This CDR3 is missing its conserved last phenylalanine or tryptophan, likely due to a read error. The chain joins TRBV3-1 to TRBJ1-4; no definite D call. V lost 3 bases to trimming and J lost 8 bases, with 13 bases between them. Germline V gene lookup returns CDR1 LGHDT and CDR2 YNNKEL (reference sequence). The CDR3 totals 14 residues. The CDR3 spells CASSHAGSGEKLFL. CDR3 nucleotides: TGTGCCAGCAGCCACGCAGGATCCGGCGAAAAACTGTTTCTT.

This clonotype came up a few times. The chain is built from TRBV5-4 and TRBJ1-6; 7 bases map to TRBD1. With V trimmed by 1 base and J by 8 bases, 3 bases remained unmatched. Germline CDR1 and CDR2: SGHNT and YYREEE (reference sequence). The CDR3 extends over 14 amino acids. CDR3 sequence (DNA): TGTGCCAGCAGCTTGAACAGGGGAGATTCACCCCTCCACTTT. This sequence encodes CASSLNRGDSPLHF.

This clonotype turned up a few times. The rearrangement joins TRBV19 to TRBJ2-3, with D perhaps matching TRBD1 or TRBD2 (6 bases each). This CDR3 has 17 amino acids. CDR1 LNHDA and CDR2 SQIVND come from the germline V gene (reference sequence). V was trimmed by 5 bases and J by 0 bases, leaving 18 bases between them. CDR3 in amino acids: CASSRGPGPSSTDTQYF. The CDR3 DNA reads TGTGCCAGTAGTCGGGGGCCGGGACCATCTAGCACAGATACGCAGTATTTT.

This chain connects TRBV2 to TRBJ2-5; D is unclear. The CDR3 contains 13 residues. The germline V gene encodes CDR1 SNHLY and CDR2 FYNNEI. Trimming pared 4 bases from V and 4 bases from J, leaving 10 bases between. As DNA, the CDR3 is TGTGCCAGCAGTGCCCCGGCACCAGAGACCCAGTACTTC. Translated: CASSAPAPETQYF.

The chain has TRBV2 and TRBJ1-2, with TRBD1 as a possible D gene (5 bases). CDR3 length equals 13 residues. Trimming stripped 5 bases from V and 4 bases from J, with 11 bases between. In germline, CDR1 is SNHLY, CDR2 FYNNEI. CDR3 DNA sequence: TGTGCCAGCAGTCGGGGACTAGCCTATGGCTACACCTTC. Translation gives CASSRGLAYGYTF.